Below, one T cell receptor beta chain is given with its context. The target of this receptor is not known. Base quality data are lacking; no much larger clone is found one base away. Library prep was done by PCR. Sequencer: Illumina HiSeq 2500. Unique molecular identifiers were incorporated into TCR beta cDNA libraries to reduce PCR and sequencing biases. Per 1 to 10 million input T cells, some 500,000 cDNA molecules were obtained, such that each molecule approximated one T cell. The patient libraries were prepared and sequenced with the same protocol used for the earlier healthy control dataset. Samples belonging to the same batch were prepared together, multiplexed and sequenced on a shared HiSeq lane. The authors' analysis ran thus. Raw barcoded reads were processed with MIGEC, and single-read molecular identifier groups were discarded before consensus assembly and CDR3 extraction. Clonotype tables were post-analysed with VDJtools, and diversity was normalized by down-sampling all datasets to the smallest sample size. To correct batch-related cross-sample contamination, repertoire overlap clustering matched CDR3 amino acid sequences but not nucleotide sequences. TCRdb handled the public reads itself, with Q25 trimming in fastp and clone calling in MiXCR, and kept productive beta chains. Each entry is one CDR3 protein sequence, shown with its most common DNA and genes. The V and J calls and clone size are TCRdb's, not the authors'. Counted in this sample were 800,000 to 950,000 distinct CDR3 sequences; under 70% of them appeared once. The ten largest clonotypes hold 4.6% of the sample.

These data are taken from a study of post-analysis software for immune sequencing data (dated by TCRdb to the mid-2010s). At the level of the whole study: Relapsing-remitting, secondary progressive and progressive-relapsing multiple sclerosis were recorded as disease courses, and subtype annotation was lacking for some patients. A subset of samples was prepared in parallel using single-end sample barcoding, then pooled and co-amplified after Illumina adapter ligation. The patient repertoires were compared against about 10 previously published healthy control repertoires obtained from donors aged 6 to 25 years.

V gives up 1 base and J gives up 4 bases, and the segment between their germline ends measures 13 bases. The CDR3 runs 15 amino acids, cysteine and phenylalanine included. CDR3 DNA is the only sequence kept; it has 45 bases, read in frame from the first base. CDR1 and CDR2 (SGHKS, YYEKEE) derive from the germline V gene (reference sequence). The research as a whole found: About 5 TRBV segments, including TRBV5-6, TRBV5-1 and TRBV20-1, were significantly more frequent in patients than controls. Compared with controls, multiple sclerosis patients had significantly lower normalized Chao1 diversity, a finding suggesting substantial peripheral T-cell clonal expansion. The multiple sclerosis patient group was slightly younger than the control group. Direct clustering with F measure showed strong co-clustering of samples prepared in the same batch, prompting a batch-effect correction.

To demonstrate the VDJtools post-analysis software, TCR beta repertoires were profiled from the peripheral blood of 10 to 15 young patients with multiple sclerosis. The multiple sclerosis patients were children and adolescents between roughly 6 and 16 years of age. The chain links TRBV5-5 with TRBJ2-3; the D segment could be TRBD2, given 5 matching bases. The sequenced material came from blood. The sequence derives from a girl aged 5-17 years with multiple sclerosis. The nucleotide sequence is TGTGCCAGCAGCTTGTCTGTCGGGAATCCAGATACGCAGTATTTT. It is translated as CASSLSVGNPDTQYF.